This paragraph reports one T cell receptor beta chain. These data come from a study of T cell changes during pregnancy in multiple sclerosis. In germline, CDR1 is SGHAT, CDR2 FQNNGV. The CDR3 sequence is 15 residues long. The V and J ends lost 5 bases and 10 bases respectively, with 23 bases between them. The repertoire was sequenced with immunoSEQ multiplex PCR; TCRdb's copy has only in-frame clones and lacks some. The profile shows about 21,000 clones, roughly nine tenths of them singletons. The sample was CD8+ T cells from peripheral blood mononuclear cells, taken after pregnancy. This clonotype was obtained from a female donor in good health, enrolled as a control in a pregnancy study. The chain has TRBV11-2 and TRBJ1-1; no clear D gene. The CDR3, as DNA: TGTGCCAGCAGCCCAATCCCCCAACCGCCACACGTAGCTTTCTTT. It yields the protein CASSPIPQPPHVAFF.